The 30 T cell receptor beta chains below were found in one sample sequenced in a study of shared clonotypes between healthy human individuals. The protocol was immunoSEQ multiplex PCR, while the TCRdb copy is restricted to in-frame clones and leaves out a portion. The profile shows under 1 million clones, almost 95% of them singletons. CD45RO-negative CD8 cells positively selected for CCR7 made up the naive population, which excluded terminally differentiated effector memory CD45RA+ cells. The source material was naive CD8+ T cells sorted from blood. The receptors were gathered from a man younger than 45 in good health.

The CDR3 DNA is TGTGCCAGCAGCCCGACAGGGGGCGAGGACAATCAGCCCCAGCATTTT. Translation: CASSPTGGEDNQPQHF. The V gene is TRBV28, the J gene TRBJ1-5; the match to TRBD1 covers 10 bases. Germline CDR1 and CDR2: MDHEN and SYDVKM. CDR3 length: 16 residues. Germline trimming cut 6 bases from V and 3 bases from J; bases unmatched to any gene: 8. Variable domain in full (rest from reference TRBV28 and TRBJ1-5): DVKVTQSSRYLVKRTGEKVFLECVQDMDHENMFWYRQDPGLGLRLIYFSYDVKMKEKGDIPEGYSVSREKKERFSLILESASTNQTSMYLCASSPTGGEDNQPQHFGDGTRLSIL.

This rearrangement joins TRBV5-5 to TRBJ2-1; unclear D gene. Germline-derived CDR1 and CDR2 are SGHKS and YYEKEE (reference sequence). The CDR3 has 12 amino acids. CDR3 sequence (DNA): TGTGCTGTGACCTCCTCCTACAATGAGCAGTTCTTC. It encodes CAVTSSYNEQFF.

V usage is TRBV7-9 and J usage is TRBJ2-1; D call uncertain. This CDR3 contains 15 residues. V lost 4 bases and J 9 bases, leaving 19 bases between the germline ends. Per germline, CDR1 SEHNR and CDR2 FQNEAQ (reference sequence). The chain's CDR3 is CASSSADSLRGEQFF. CDR3 sequence (DNA): TGTGCCAGCAGCTCAGCCGACTCCCTGCGCGGTGAGCAGTTCTTC.

The CDR3 sequence is CASSLSDRAEQYF. The CDR3 DNA sequence: TGTGCCAGCTCACTATCGGACAGGGCGGAGCAGTACTTC. V is TRBV18 and J is TRBJ2-7; 8 bases are shared with TRBD1. CDR3 length: 13 residues. J was trimmed by 7 bases and V by 4 bases; bases with no gene match: 6. Germline CDR1 and CDR2: KGHSH and LQKENI. Together with reference TRBV18 and TRBJ2-7, the CDR3 gives the full variable domain: NAGVMQNPRHLVRRRGQEARLRCSPMKGHSHVYWYRQLPEEGLKFMVYLQKENIIDESGMPKERFSAEFPKEGPSILRIQQVVRGDSAAYFCASSLSDRAEQYFGPGTRLTVT.

This chain connects TRBV7-2 to TRBJ1-1; tentative D call: TRBD1 (5 bases). The CDR3 consists of 15 residues. Trimming removed 4 bases from V and 5 bases from J, with 17 bases in between. CDR1 and CDR2 (germline): SGHTA, FQGNSA. CDR3 DNA: TGTGCCAGCAGCTACTGGACGGGGGGAGGTACTGAAGCTTTCTTT. It codes for CASSYWTGGGTEAFF.

The CDR3 protein is CASSSTSGPTNEQFF. CDR3 DNA: TGTGCCAGCAGCTCGACTAGCGGTCCTACCAATGAGCAGTTCTTC. This sequence joins TRBV7-3 and TRBJ2-1; 9 nucleotides match TRBD2. The V segment lost 4 bases and the J segment 6 bases; nucleotides outside the gene matches: 7. The CDR3 has 15 amino acids. Germline lookup yields CDR1 SGHTA and CDR2 FQGTGA. Together with reference TRBV7-3 and TRBJ2-1, the CDR3 gives the full variable domain: GAGVSQTPSNKVTEKGKYVELRCDPISGHTALYWYRQSLGQGPEFLIYFQGTGAADDSGLPNDRFFAVRPEGSVSTLKIQRTERGDSAVYLCASSSTSGPTNEQFFGPGTRLTVL.

The V and J genes are TRBV29-1 and TRBJ2-7; no firm D call. The germline V and J ends were trimmed by 6 bases and 3 bases, with 12 bases remaining between them. The CDR3 runs 12 residues. Germline-derived CDR1 and CDR2 are SQVTM and ANQGSEA. The CDR3 DNA follows: TGCAGCGTACGGACGATGAACTACGAGCAGTACTTC. Residues: CSVRTMNYEQYF.

This CDR3 is CASSVAGREATDTQYF. Written as DNA, the CDR3 is TGTGCCAGCAGCGTAGCGGGGCGGGAGGCTACAGATACGCAGTATTTT. The chain is built from TRBV9 and TRBJ2-3, with 8 bases that match TRBD2. Germline values: CDR1 SGDLS, CDR2 YYNGEE. The CDR3 loop spans 16 amino acids. The junction had 6 bases not matched to a gene; V was cut back by 0 bases and J by 3 bases.

This sequence joins TRBV30 and TRBJ2-5; perhaps TRBD1 as D (6 bases). The CDR3 is 15 residues long. V lost 2 bases to trimming and J lost 0 bases, with 13 bases between them. The germline gives CDR1 GTSNPN, CDR2 SVGIG (reference sequence). CDR3 in amino acids: CAWSSDRRYQETQYF. CDR3 in DNA: TGTGCCTGGAGTTCCGACAGGCGGTACCAAGAGACCCAGTACTTC.

The genes are TRBV9 and TRBJ2-7; TRBD1 is a possible D gene (6 bases). The ends were cut back, 3 bases at V and 1 base at J, with 11 bases in the middle. The CDR3 is 14 residues long. Germline values: CDR1 SGDLS, CDR2 YYNGEE. CDR3 sequence reads: CASSGGHRSYEQYF. CDR3 bases: TGTGCCAGCAGCGGGGGACACCGGTCCTACGAGCAGTACTTC.

The chain combines TRBV27 with TRBJ1-2; 7 bases agree with TRBD1. After removal of 7 bases from V and 5 bases from J, the junction contained 10 bases not matched to a gene. Per germline, CDR1 MNHEY and CDR2 SMNVEV (reference sequence). The CDR3 runs to 14 residues. CDR3 in amino acids: CASMPTGFSYGYTF. The CDR3 region has the DNA TGTGCCAGCATGCCGACAGGGTTCTCGTATGGCTACACCTTC.

The chain has TRBV7-2 and TRBJ2-3, with 11 bases that match TRBD1. The CDR3 is 16 residues long. With 4 bases clipped from V and 4 bases from J, the junction kept 7 bases outside the gene matches. Per the germline V gene, CDR1 is SGHTA and CDR2 is FQGNSA. The CDR3 reads CASSSPGQGDSDTQYF. CDR3 bases: TGTGCCAGCAGCTCTCCGGGACAGGGGGACTCAGATACGCAGTATTTT.

The CDR3 bases are TGTGCCAGCAGCTTTCCTAGCGGGATCGGCTACAATGAGCAGTTCTTC. Protein product: CASSFPSGIGYNEQFF. The rearrangement uses TRBV9 and TRBJ2-1; 9 bases line up with TRBD2. With 4 bases clipped from V and 3 bases from J, the junction kept 8 bases outside the gene matches. Germline V CDR1 and CDR2: SGDLS, YYNGEE. This CDR3 region has 16 residues.

V gene TRBV7-2 combines with J gene TRBJ2-7, with D perhaps matching TRBD2 (6 bases). V was shortened by 3 bases and J by 7 bases, with 13 bases between the two germline ends. This CDR3 has 13 residues. Germline V gene data show CDR1 as SGHTA and CDR2 as FQGNSA. CDR3 sequence (DNA): TGTGCCAGCAGCTTTGGGGGGTACGGGGAGCAGTACTTC. The encoded protein is CASSFGGYGEQYF.

This chain links TRBV7-6 with TRBJ2-7; 13 nucleotides align to TRBD2. V dropped 5 bases and J dropped 4; count of bases not matched to a gene: 5. CDR1 is SGHVS, CDR2 FNYEAQ, per germline. The CDR3 consists of 15 residues. CDR3 in DNA: TGTGCCAGCAGCCTTCTGACTAGCGGGAGGTACGAGCAGTACTTC. The encoded protein is CASSLLTSGRYEQYF.

The chain couples TRBV27 to TRBJ2-2; the match to TRBD2 covers 7 bases. Per the germline V gene, CDR1 is MNHEY and CDR2 is SMNVEV (reference sequence). After removal of 1 base from V and 5 bases from J, the junction contained 4 bases not matched to a gene. The CDR3 sequence is 15 residues long. CDR3 nucleotides: TGTGCCAGCAGTTTATGGAGCGGGATGACCGGGGAGCTGTTTTTT. This gives the protein CASSLWSGMTGELFF.

The V and J genes are TRBV10-3 and TRBJ1-3; no reliable D call. V was cut by 4 bases and J by 8 bases, with 12 bases left in between. This CDR3 has 13 amino acids. Germline assignment: CDR1 ENHRY and CDR2 SYGVKD. The CDR3 reads CAISGSRRDTIYF. The CDR3 coding sequence is TGTGCCATCAGTGGATCCCGGCGAGACACCATATATTTT.

This clone was seen once. The chain uses TRBV9 and TRBJ1-1; possibly TRBD1 for D (5 bases). V gave up 0 bases and J gave up 4 bases, with 13 bases separating them. Germline CDR1 reads SGDLS; CDR2 reads YYNGEE. The CDR3 has 15 amino acids. The CDR3 here is CASSVGQGWSTEAFF. The CDR3 DNA is TGTGCCAGCAGCGTAGGTCAGGGATGGAGCACTGAAGCTTTCTTT.

This rearrangement joins TRBV6-5 to TRBJ1-5; D might be TRBD1 (5 bases). V gave up 4 bases and J gave up 3 bases, with 13 bases separating them. CDR1 is MNHEY, CDR2 SVGAGI, per germline. The CDR3 totals 15 residues. For the CDR3, the DNA is TGTGCCAGCAGTTCCGATGGGGGGTCCAATCAGCCCCAGCATTTT. Translated, it gives CASSSDGGSNQPQHF.

This clone was seen a single time. This rearrangement joins TRBV5-4 to TRBJ2-7, with 7 bases aligning to TRBD2. V lost 4 bases, J lost 2 bases, and 12 bases stayed unmatched. Germline V gives CDR1 SGHNT, CDR2 YYREEE (reference sequence). The CDR3 spans 16 residues. CDR3 in DNA: TGTGCCAGCAGCCCGGAGGGTTTGGCGGGAGCCTACGAGCAGTACTTC. The encoded protein is CASSPEGLAGAYEQYF.

The chain is built from TRBV7-9 and TRBJ2-1; no definite D call. Between the trimmed V and J ends, which lost 2 bases and 1 base, there was a span of 6 bases. Germline CDR1 reads SEHNR; CDR2 reads FQNEAQ (reference sequence). The CDR3 consists of 14 residues. CDR3 bases: TGTGCCAGCAGCTTACTAGTTTCCTACAATGAGCAGTTCTTC. It specifies CASSLLVSYNEQFF.

V usage is TRBV7-2 and J usage is TRBJ1-5; possibly TRBD1 for D (5 bases). CDR1 is SGHTA, CDR2 FQGNSA, per germline. CDR3 length: 14 residues. V dropped 2 bases and J dropped 8 bases, with 13 bases sitting between them. The CDR3 bases are TGTGCCAGCAGCTTACGTGGGGGGTGGGAGCCCCAGCATTTT. The encoded protein is CASSLRGGWEPQHF.

The CDR3 protein is CASSIADTGRAKNIQYF. Written as DNA, the CDR3 is TGTGCCAGTAGTATAGCGGACACCGGAAGAGCCAAAAACATTCAGTACTTC. The chain links TRBV19 to TRBJ2-4; TRBD1 is a possible D gene (5 bases). The CDR3 totals 17 residues. V was shortened by 1 base and J by 0 bases, with 13 bases between the two germline ends. Per germline, CDR1 LNHDA and CDR2 SQIVND (reference sequence).

The rearrangement uses TRBV28 and TRBJ2-7; 11 bases map to TRBD2. Trimming removed 5 bases from V and 0 bases from J; junction bases left unmatched: 6. This CDR3 spans 16 amino acids. From germline, CDR1 is MDHEN and CDR2 SYDVKM. This CDR3 reads CASSPWTSGPSYEQYF. Here the CDR3 DNA reads TGTGCCAGCAGTCCGTGGACTAGCGGGCCCTCCTACGAGCAGTACTTC.

The count of this clone is one. The CDR3, as DNA: TGTGCCAGCAGTTTCGATACCTACAATGAGCAGTTCTTC. Translating gives CASSFDTYNEQFF. The J gene is TRBJ2-1, the V gene TRBV27; D unclear. The CDR3 length is 13 residues. CDR1 is MNHEY, CDR2 SMNVEV, per germline (reference sequence). V was cut by 3 bases and J by 2 bases, with 5 bases left in between.

V and J are TRBV6-1 and TRBJ2-7; 7 bases map to TRBD1. The CDR3 loop spans 18 amino acids. The J segment lost 1 base and the V segment lost 4 bases, leaving 16 bases of the junction unmatched. CDR1 is MNHNS, CDR2 SASEGT, per germline. CDR3 region: CASSVPGTAFLGSYEQYF. The CDR3 DNA reads as TGTGCCAGCAGTGTCCCCGGGACAGCTTTCCTGGGGTCCTACGAGCAGTACTTC.

This rearrangement joins TRBV18 to TRBJ2-7, with 8 positions matching TRBD2. Germline V gene sequence: CDR1 KGHSH, CDR2 LQKENI. The CDR3 sequence is 14 residues long. The V segment lost 5 bases and the J segment 2 bases; nucleotides outside the gene matches: 5. This chain's CDR3 is CASSSGLDAYEQYF. DNA of the CDR3: TGTGCCAGCTCATCGGGACTAGACGCCTACGAGCAGTACTTC.

The chain uses TRBV7-9 and TRBJ1-5, with TRBD1 matching over 10 bases. Germline V lookup: CDR1 SEHNR, CDR2 FQNEAQ (reference sequence). V gave up 6 bases and J gave up 6 bases; unmatched junction bases: 8. This CDR3 has 15 residues. CDR3 amino acids: CASSKTGTGVQPQHF. CDR3 in DNA: TGTGCCAGCAGTAAAACCGGGACAGGGGTTCAGCCCCAGCATTTT.

V and J are TRBV5-4 and TRBJ2-1; D not certain. CDR3 length: 14 residues. The V end lost 6 bases, the J end lost 4 bases, and 14 bases lay between the germline ends. From germline, CDR1 is SGHNT and CDR2 YYREEE (reference sequence). The CDR3 DNA reads as TGTGCCAGCACGAGGACCGACGGGTACAATGAGCAGTTCTTC. This encodes CASTRTDGYNEQFF. Full variable domain (outside the CDR3, taken from reference TRBV5-4 and TRBJ2-1): ETGVTQSPTHLIKTRGQQVTLRCSSQSGHNTVSWYQQALGQGPQFIFQYYREEENGRGNFPPRFSGLQFPNYSSELNVNALELDDSALYLCASTRTDGYNEQFFGPGTRLTVL.

The chain joins TRBV7-6 to TRBJ2-7; 12 positions match TRBD2. From germline, CDR1 is SGHVS and CDR2 FNYEAQ. V shed 1 base, J shed 5 bases, and the junction held 3 bases outside the gene matches. CDR3 length equals 15 residues. DNA of the CDR3: TGTGCCAGCAGCTTAGGACTAGCGGGAGTTCACGAGCAGTACTTC. Its protein is CASSLGLAGVHEQYF. The full variable domain, with the rest looked up from reference TRBV7-6 and TRBJ2-7, is GAGVSQSPRYKVTKRGQDVALRCDPISGHVSLYWYRQALGQGPEFLTYFNYEAQQDKSGLPNDRFSAERPEGSISTLTIQRTEQRDSAMYRCASSLGLAGVHEQYFGPGTRLTVT.